The following is a T cell receptor beta chain sequence with its context. No antigen is known for it. No base quality information exists; no much larger clone differs at one position. The CDR3 regions of human TCRbeta chains were analyzed by immunosequencing. The study's own analysis went as follows. Repertoire TCRs were matched against a reference library of SARS-CoV-2-specific TCRs generated with the MIRA antigen-specificity platform. Breadth was defined as the fraction of unique TCRs that were SARS-CoV-2-associated, and depth was defined as the fraction of total T cells that were SARS-CoV-2-associated. Using the MIRA data, each spike-specific TCR was assigned both to the spike region to which the TCR was reactive and to a CD4 or CD8 class. Log10-transformed breadth and depth values were compared by one-way ANOVA with Sidak's multiple comparisons tests. TCRdb took over this immuneACCESS table, retaining in-frame rearrangements with V and J assigned. Such tables are incomplete; in checked studies, under half of the missing clones stem from an unresolved V gene, and the remainder is unexplained. Clone size and the V and J calls come from that table; the DNA yielded D and trimming. The sample contains some 90,000 clones, over 75% of them found a single time. The biggest ten clones account for under 20% of the sample.

V loses 6 bases, J loses 4 bases, and the germline ends lie 10 bases apart. The CDR3 measures 13 amino acids from cysteine to phenylalanine. Here the CDR3 DNA is all that survives: 39 bases in frame from base 1. CDR1 is given as MNHEY and CDR2 as SVGAGI, both from the germline V gene. These data come from a study of T cell responses to AZD1222 COVID-19 vaccine (TCRdb year 2021). About the investigation overall: Because spike-specific TCR depth and breadth did not differ between the two schedules, AZD1222 recipients who got a second dose at roughly 4 weeks were pooled with those who got a second dose at roughly 12 weeks. Enrollment into the trials was organized by age into subgroups of 18-55, 56-69 and 70-plus years, and those subgroups contained approximately 150, 30 and 60 TCR-sequenced participants, respectively. A total of under 250 trial participants underwent TCR sequencing, of whom about 210 had received two doses of AZD1222 and around 25 had received two doses of the MenACWY control vaccine.

What the work shows at the level of the full study, not this receptor alone: The 56-69-year group was small, and its depth increase did not reach significance, likely because of low power. Most participants were white British and females outnumbered males, and the authors suggested that clonal diversity may have been underestimated. Vaccine-associated CD4 TCRs spanned the whole spike protein, with dominant responses in regions 160-218 and 743-854. Only a handful of AZD1222 recipients were SARS-CoV-2 seropositive at baseline, limiting conclusions about previously exposed vaccinees. Reportedly, almost half of the unique spike-specific TCRs recognized epitopes lying outside the regions that are mutated in the B.1.351 and B.1.1.7 variants. Because no day 14 peak-response samples were available, repertoires were characterized only after the peak T cell response. A significant rise in spike-specific TCR breadth and depth was observed after two AZD1222 doses relative to day 0 and relative to MenACWY recipients.

The time point label, as the study defines it: baseline before first vaccination. Vaccinee samples came from UK trials COV001 and COV002, including a single-blind randomized controlled phase 2/3 trial of AZD1222 (ChAdOx1 nCoV-19) in healthy adults. For TCRbeta chain sequencing, PBMC samples from trial participants were taken at day 0 and at day 28 after the second dose. Here the chain combines TRBV6-5 and TRBJ2-1; the D gene lacks a confident call. This specimen consisted of peripheral blood, obtained on day 0 of AZD1222 vaccination. The receptor comes from an adult in good health. The DNA reads TGTGCCAGCAGCCCATGGGAATACAATGAGCAGTTCTTC. The translation is CASSPWEYNEQFF.